These 13 T cell receptor beta chains came from one sample sequenced in a study of CD8+ T cells in alopecia areata. Noted treatment: oral pan-JAK inhibitor, 5-10 mg twice daily. RNA was isolated and reverse transcribed to cDNA, the sequencing template. Using immunoSEQ multiplex PCR, the repertoire was profiled, and TCRdb retains in-frame clones only, with some absent. The repertoire holds roughly 190,000 clones, with more than 55% as singletons. Source: CD4+ T cells sorted from blood, taken at week 4, from a patient treated with tofacitinib. Every receptor here comes from a human donor with alopecia areata.

The genes are TRBV2 and TRBJ2-3; D gene uncertain. The ends were cut back, 7 bases at V and 0 bases at J, with 2 bases in the middle. The length of the CDR3 is 11 residues. From germline, CDR1 is SNHLY and CDR2 FYNNEI. CDR3 region: CASTSTDTQYF. In DNA, the CDR3 is TGTGCCAGCACTAGCACAGATACGCAGTATTTT.

The chain recombines TRBV5-1 with TRBJ2-7; D is ambiguous. The V and J ends lost 4 bases and 2 bases respectively, with 10 bases between them. Germline V gene sequence: CDR1 SGHRS, CDR2 YFSETQ. This CDR3 region has 13 residues. Here the CDR3 DNA reads TGCGCCAGCAGCACAGACGGAGCCTACGAGCAGTACTTC. Its translation is CASSTDGAYEQYF.

The chain is built from TRBV29-1 and TRBJ2-5; maybe TRBD1 (7 bases). From germline, CDR1 is SQVTM and CDR2 ANQGSEA. CDR3 length equals 16 residues. V was cut by 2 bases and J by 5 bases, with 21 bases left in between. CDR3: CSVEIQGRILRETQYF. CDR3 coding DNA: TGCAGCGTTGAAATACAGGGGAGGATACTAAGGGAGACCCAGTACTTC.

This chain connects TRBV29-1 to TRBJ2-7; a possible D gene is TRBD2 (6 bases). V was clipped by 7 bases and J by 6 bases, with 13 bases between them. Germline CDR1 SQVTM, CDR2 ANQGSEA. The CDR3 is made up of 11 amino acids. The CDR3 spells CSGGEGSEQYF. The CDR3 DNA reads as TGCAGCGGCGGGGAAGGCTCCGAGCAGTACTTC.

V usage is TRBV29-1 and J usage is TRBJ1-2; D gene ambiguous. V was pared by 3 bases and J by 2 bases, with 7 bases between. This CDR3 has 12 amino acids. Germline V gene sequence: CDR1 SQVTM, CDR2 ANQGSEA. The CDR3 DNA is TGCAGCGTTGAGACGGGAAACTATGGCTACACCTTC. This encodes CSVETGNYGYTF.

The rearrangement links TRBV7-8 to TRBJ2-5; tentative D call: TRBD1 (5 bases). The CDR3 runs to 14 residues. The germline gives CDR1 SGHVS, CDR2 FQNEAQ. Trimming removed 7 bases at V and 1 base at J, with 13 bases between. This CDR3 is CASTLADIQETQYF. The CDR3 DNA sequence: TGTGCCAGCACCCTGGCGGACATCCAAGAGACCCAGTACTTC.

The chain couples TRBV4-3 to TRBJ2-5, with a possible D match to TRBD2 (7 bases). Trimming removed 0 bases at V and 1 base at J, with 15 bases between. This CDR3 is 17 amino acids long. CDR1 LGHNA and CDR2 YSLEER come from the germline V gene. The CDR3 reads CASSQERGGTVQETQYF. Here the CDR3 DNA reads TGCGCCAGCAGCCAAGAAAGGGGGGGGACGGTCCAAGAGACCCAGTACTTC.

This clone appeared a few times. The chain combines TRBV28 with TRBJ2-4; D gene uncertain. Trimming left V 2 bases short and J 2 bases short, with 13 bases between. Per germline, CDR1 MDHEN and CDR2 SYDVKM. The CDR3 is 16 amino acids. CDR3 nucleotide sequence: TGTGCCAGCAGTTTAGGACCAGGCGGCTCCAAAAACATTCAGTACTTC. Translated, it gives CASSLGPGGSKNIQYF.

The chain joins TRBV28 to TRBJ1-5; tentatively, D is TRBD1 (5 bases). CDR1 is MDHEN, CDR2 SYDVKM, per germline. Trimming pared 4 bases from V and 2 bases from J, leaving 18 bases between. The CDR3 covers 17 residues. CDR3 protein: CASSWHMGRDGNQPQHF. The CDR3, as DNA: TGTGCCAGCAGTTGGCATATGGGGCGGGATGGCAATCAGCCCCAGCATTTT.

This clone was seen more than once but under ten times. The chain recombines TRBV19 with TRBJ2-1; 8 nucleotides match TRBD2. The CDR3 is made up of 16 amino acids. The germline V gene encodes CDR1 LNHDA and CDR2 SQIVND (reference sequence). With V trimmed by 1 base and J by 6 bases, 8 bases remained unmatched. The CDR3 spells CASSIGGAGGTNEQFF. The CDR3 DNA reads as TGTGCCAGTAGTATAGGGGGGGCGGGAGGAACCAATGAGCAGTTCTTC.

The V gene is TRBV7-2, the J gene TRBJ1-4; 7 nucleotides line up with TRBD1. V lost 6 bases, J lost 4 bases, and 5 bases stayed unmatched. The CDR3 covers 14 residues. Germline-derived CDR1 and CDR2 are SGHTA and FQGNSA. The CDR3 reads CASSKTGVNEKLFF. In nucleotides, the CDR3 is TGTGCCAGCAGTAAAACAGGGGTTAATGAAAAACTGTTTTTT.

V gene TRBV5-1 combines with J gene TRBJ1-1, with D possibly TRBD1 on 5 matching bases. The germline CDR1 and CDR2 sequences are SGHRS and YFSETQ. V was trimmed by 10 bases and J by 3 bases, leaving 16 bases between them. The CDR3 contains 13 residues. Here the CDR3 reads CASPRGEDTEAFF. The CDR3 DNA sequence: TGCGCCTCCCCCCGGGGCGAGGACACTGAAGCTTTCTTT.

CDR3 nucleotides: TGTGCTAGTCAGCCCCAGCATTTT. Residues: CASQPQHF. The V gene is TRBV9, the J gene TRBJ1-5, with D unresolved. Germline CDR1 and CDR2: SGDLS and YYNGEE. This CDR3 region has 8 residues.